The present TCR beta chain was sequenced within a study of CD8+CD57+ T cells in acquired aplastic anemia. Study-wide context: DNA recovered from sorted CD4+ and CD8+ cells had a mean of approximately 3.5 ug.

The CDR3 spans 18 residues. Germline loops: CDR1 SGHRS, CDR2 YFSETQ. After removal of 3 bases from V and 6 bases from J, the junction contained 13 bases not matched to a gene. This clonotype was seen a handful of times. Its antigen is undetermined. Genomic DNA templated the TCR beta VDJ and CDR3 profiling. In TCRdb, the reads were re-called with MiXCR into one record per CDR3 protein. The sample carries some 290,000 distinct CDR3 sequences, about 56% recorded once. Findings and caveats of the study: Patient and control CD8+ Simpson's diversity was not significantly different. The study identified twenty-nine CD8+ CDR3 sequences shared by patients and controls.

The receptor was isolated from a human donor with severe aplastic anemia or a healthy control (not recorded which). Sequencing used sorted CD4+, CD8+, or CD8+CD57+ T cells (not recorded which) from PBMCs. The chain recombines TRBV5-1 with TRBJ1-6, with 9 positions matching TRBD1. In nucleotides, the CDR3 is TGCGCCAGCAGCTCCGAAAATCTCCCGGGACAGGGTAATTCACCCCTCCACTTT. Its protein product is CASSSENLPGQGNSPLHF.